Listed here are 20 T cell receptor beta chains from one sample, sequenced in a study of blood T cells in healthy people across ages (dated by TCRdb to 2013 to 2016). Library prep was done by 5' RACE. The data were produced on an Illumina HiSeq 2500. A second PCR of about 6 to 11 cycles was performed with a sample-barcoded 5' primer and a J-beta primer mix. Clones were called with MiXCR by TCRdb after fastp trimmed the public reads at Q25, and only in-frame beta chains were retained. Rows are unified per CDR3 protein, each entry keeping the most common DNA and genes. The sample table holds hundreds of thousands of distinct CDR3 sequences, of which approximately 52% were seen once. The top ten clonotypes cover about 14% of the sample. The sample was blood. These receptors all come from a woman older than 75 in good health.

CDR3 sequence (DNA): TGTGCCAGCAGCTTAAAGGGACAGGGCACCTCTGGGGCCAACGTCCTGACTTTC. Translated: CASSLKGQGTSGANVLTF. The genes are TRBV7-3 and TRBJ2-6, with 9 bases fitting TRBD1. The CDR3 has 18 residues. Unmatched junction bases numbered 4, after V lost 1 base and J lost 0 bases. The V gene's germline CDR1 is SGHTA and CDR2 FQGTGA.

As to this clonotype: A much larger clone differs by one base, so this may be a read error. The CDR3 reads CASSYSNYNEQYF. CDR3 in DNA: TGTGCCAGCAGTTACTCGAATTACAATGAGCAGTACTTC. The chain recombines TRBV6-6 with TRBJ2-1; no clear D. The end of the DNA aligns better with TRBJ2-7, so the J call may be wrong. Germline lookup yields CDR1 MNHNY and CDR2 SVGAGI (reference sequence). The CDR3 sequence is 13 residues long.

The V gene is TRBV29-1, the J gene TRBJ1-2, with D perhaps TRBD1 (5 bases). The CDR3 contains 12 residues. Trimming pared 7 bases from V and 2 bases from J, leaving 11 bases between. The germline CDR1 and CDR2 sequences are SQVTM and ANQGSEA. This chain's CDR3 is CSGQQENYGYTF. The CDR3 region has the DNA TGCAGCGGCCAACAGGAGAACTATGGCTACACCTTC.

The chain recombines TRBV12-3 or TRBV12-4 with TRBJ2-6; D gene uncertain. This CDR3 is 10 amino acids long. Trimming cost V 2 bases and J 10 bases, with 0 bases left between them. Here the CDR3 reads CASSLNVLTF. In DNA, the CDR3 is TGTGCCAGCAGTTTAAACGTCCTGACTTTC.

As to this clonotype: The junction does not match germline at one end; this may be a read error. The V call is TRBV4-2, the J call TRBJ1-4; 9 bases line up with TRBD1. Germline CDR1 LGHNA, CDR2 YNFKEQ. The CDR3 runs 17 residues. The CDR3 DNA sequence: TGTGCCAGCAGACAAGGACCCCCCGGGACAGGGAATGAAAAACTGTTTTTT. Its protein product is CASRQGPPGTGNEKLFF.

About this clonotype itself: Being one base from a much bigger clone, this may be a read error. The rearrangement links TRBV29-1 to TRBJ1-1; no firm D call. CDR3 length: 15 residues. The ends were cut back, 5 bases at V and 1 base at J, with 17 bases in the middle. Germline lookup yields CDR1 SQVTM and CDR2 ANQGSEA. Written as DNA, the CDR3 is TGCAGCGTTCAGGATCGGGAGATCCGGAACACTGAAGCTTTCTTT. This gives the protein CSVQDREIRNTEAFF. The full variable domain, in which reference TRBV29-1 and TRBJ1-1 provide the parts outside the CDR3, is SAVISQKPSRDICQRGTSLTIQCQVDSQVTMMFWYRQQPGQSLTLIATANQGSEATYESGFVIDKFPISRPNLTFSTLTVSNMSPEDSSIYLCSVQDREIRNTEAFFGQGTRLTVV.

V is TRBV13 and J is TRBJ1-4; D call uncertain. Trimming left V 5 bases short and J 5 bases short, with 12 bases between. The CDR3 is 14 amino acids. Germline V CDR1 and CDR2: PRHDT, FYEKMQ (reference sequence). CDR3 sequence (DNA): TGTGCCAGCAGCGTACGTGACCGAAATGAAAAACTGTTTTTT. Amino acids: CASSVRDRNEKLFF.

CDR3: CASSSTGTSGRWELFF. CDR3 sequence (DNA): TGTGCCAGCAGTTCAACCGGGACTAGCGGGAGATGGGAGCTGTTTTTT. The J gene is TRBJ2-2, the V gene TRBV12-3 or TRBV12-4, with TRBD2 identical over 14 bases. The CDR3 sequence is 16 residues long. V shed 4 bases and J 9 bases; nucleotides not matched to a gene: 7.

To note about this clonotype: It may be a read error: a sequence one base away is much more abundant. V and J are TRBV27 and TRBJ2-3, with TRBD2 matching 8 bases. The CDR3 is 17 residues long. Germline values: CDR1 MNHEY, CDR2 SMNVEV (reference sequence). The CDR3 DNA reads TGTGCCAGCAGTTTATCCTTTAGCGGGAAGTCGACAGGTACGCAGTATTTT. This translates into CASSLSFSGKSTGTQYF.

V and J are TRBV28 and TRBJ2-3; D is unresolved. Trimming cost V 6 bases and J 0 bases, with 13 bases left between them. This CDR3 is built from 15 residues. The germline CDR1 and CDR2 sequences are MDHEN and SYDVKM. The CDR3 DNA reads TGTGCCAGCAGACGAGAGATGGCTAGCACAGATACGCAGTATTTT. Amino acids: CASRREMASTDTQYF.

The chain is built from TRBV7-2 and TRBJ2-1; D gene unclear. This CDR3 is 16 amino acids long. Germline V gene lookup returns CDR1 SGHTA and CDR2 FQGNSA. The V and J ends lost 2 bases and 2 bases respectively, with 13 bases between them. CDR3 residues: CASSLRSLEAYNEQFF. The CDR3 nucleotides read TGTGCCAGCAGCTTACGGTCACTCGAAGCCTACAATGAGCAGTTCTTC.

The chain combines TRBV28 with TRBJ2-4; maybe TRBD1 (5 bases). CDR1 is MDHEN and CDR2 is SYDVKM in the germline V gene. The ends were cut back, 1 base at V and 0 bases at J, with 10 bases in the middle. CDR3 length equals 16 residues. CDR3 sequence: CASSLFRALAKNIQYF. Written as DNA, the CDR3 is TGTGCCAGCAGTTTATTCAGGGCCCTAGCCAAAAACATTCAGTACTTC.

There are many counts of this clonotype. The gene calls are TRBV12-3 or TRBV12-4 and TRBJ2-1; D is unclear. Trimming took 1 base from V and 9 from J, leaving 22 bases between them. The CDR3 sequence is 17 residues long. This chain's CDR3 is CASSLGPGYSKGSEQFF. In DNA, the CDR3 is TGTGCCAGCAGTTTAGGCCCTGGGTACTCCAAGGGCAGTGAGCAGTTCTTC.

At least ten counts were recorded for this clonotype. This chain joins TRBV20-1 and TRBJ2-1; 14 positions agree with TRBD2. The CDR3 has 15 amino acids. Germline trimming cut 4 bases from V and 6 bases from J; bases unmatched to any gene: 5. Germline values: CDR1 DFQATT, CDR2 SNEGSKA (reference sequence). The CDR3 loop reads CSATDGTSGSNEQFF. CDR3 in DNA: TGCAGTGCTACAGATGGGACTAGCGGGAGCAATGAGCAGTTCTTC.

This clonotype was picked up a small number of times. The chain links TRBV3-1 to TRBJ2-2; D might be TRBD1 (6 bases). This CDR3 is built from 17 residues. V lost 0 bases to trimming and J lost 4 bases, with 15 bases between them. Germline V gene sequence: CDR1 LGHDT, CDR2 YNNKEL (reference sequence). CDR3 sequence: CASSQEKTGTSTGELFF. CDR3 in DNA: TGTGCCAGCAGCCAAGAGAAGACCGGGACAAGCACCGGGGAGCTGTTTTTT.

A note on this clonotype: This clone may be a read error of a much larger clone one base away. The rearrangement joins TRBV2 to TRBJ2-7; 7 bases map to TRBD2. Germline CDR1 SNHLY, CDR2 FYNNEI. V lost 8 bases and J lost 2; bases outside the gene matches: 12. The CDR3 is 15 amino acids. CDR3: CASGGESRSAYEQYF. CDR3 sequence (DNA): TGTGCCAGCGGGGGGGAGTCTCGTTCCGCCTACGAGCAGTACTTC.

This chain connects TRBV20-1 to TRBJ1-2; D possibly corresponds to TRBD1 (5 bases). Germline loops: CDR1 DFQATT, CDR2 SNEGSKA (reference sequence). The V end lost 0 bases, the J end lost 8 bases, and 19 bases lay between the germline ends. CDR3 length equals 15 residues. CDR3 nucleotides: TGCAGTGCTAGAGATGGCAGGAGGGGTGTTTGGGGCTACACCTTC. This gives the protein CSARDGRRGVWGYTF.

This chain uses TRBV25-1 with TRBJ2-3, with TRBD2 matching over 8 bases. Germline values: CDR1 MGHDK, CDR2 SYGVNS. The CDR3 consists of 18 residues. V dropped 2 bases and J dropped 2; count of bases not matched to a gene: 12. The CDR3 coding sequence is TGTGCCAGCAGTGAACATTGGGCTAGCGGGCGACTCACAGATACGCAGTATTTT. As protein: CASSEHWASGRLTDTQYF.

The V call is TRBV20-1, the J call TRBJ2-4; D tentatively reads TRBD1 or TRBD2 (5 bases each). The V and J ends lost 0 bases and 6 bases respectively, with 24 bases between them. Germline CDR1 DFQATT, CDR2 SNEGSKA (reference sequence). The CDR3 loop spans 18 amino acids. DNA for the CDR3: TGCAGTGCTAGAGATAGGGGTAGTACACGGTTTCGGGGAAACATTCAGTACTTC. It yields the protein CSARDRGSTRFRGNIQYF.

This chain links TRBV3-1 with TRBJ2-7, with 11 bases lining up with TRBD2. This CDR3 contains 20 residues. Trimming removed 1 base from V and 0 bases from J; junction bases left unmatched: 14. Per germline, CDR1 LGHDT and CDR2 YNNKEL (reference sequence). The chain's CDR3 is CASSQVPGAASGGSSYEQYF. CDR3 DNA: TGTGCCAGCAGCCAAGTCCCCGGTGCGGCTAGCGGGGGGAGCTCCTACGAGCAGTACTTC.